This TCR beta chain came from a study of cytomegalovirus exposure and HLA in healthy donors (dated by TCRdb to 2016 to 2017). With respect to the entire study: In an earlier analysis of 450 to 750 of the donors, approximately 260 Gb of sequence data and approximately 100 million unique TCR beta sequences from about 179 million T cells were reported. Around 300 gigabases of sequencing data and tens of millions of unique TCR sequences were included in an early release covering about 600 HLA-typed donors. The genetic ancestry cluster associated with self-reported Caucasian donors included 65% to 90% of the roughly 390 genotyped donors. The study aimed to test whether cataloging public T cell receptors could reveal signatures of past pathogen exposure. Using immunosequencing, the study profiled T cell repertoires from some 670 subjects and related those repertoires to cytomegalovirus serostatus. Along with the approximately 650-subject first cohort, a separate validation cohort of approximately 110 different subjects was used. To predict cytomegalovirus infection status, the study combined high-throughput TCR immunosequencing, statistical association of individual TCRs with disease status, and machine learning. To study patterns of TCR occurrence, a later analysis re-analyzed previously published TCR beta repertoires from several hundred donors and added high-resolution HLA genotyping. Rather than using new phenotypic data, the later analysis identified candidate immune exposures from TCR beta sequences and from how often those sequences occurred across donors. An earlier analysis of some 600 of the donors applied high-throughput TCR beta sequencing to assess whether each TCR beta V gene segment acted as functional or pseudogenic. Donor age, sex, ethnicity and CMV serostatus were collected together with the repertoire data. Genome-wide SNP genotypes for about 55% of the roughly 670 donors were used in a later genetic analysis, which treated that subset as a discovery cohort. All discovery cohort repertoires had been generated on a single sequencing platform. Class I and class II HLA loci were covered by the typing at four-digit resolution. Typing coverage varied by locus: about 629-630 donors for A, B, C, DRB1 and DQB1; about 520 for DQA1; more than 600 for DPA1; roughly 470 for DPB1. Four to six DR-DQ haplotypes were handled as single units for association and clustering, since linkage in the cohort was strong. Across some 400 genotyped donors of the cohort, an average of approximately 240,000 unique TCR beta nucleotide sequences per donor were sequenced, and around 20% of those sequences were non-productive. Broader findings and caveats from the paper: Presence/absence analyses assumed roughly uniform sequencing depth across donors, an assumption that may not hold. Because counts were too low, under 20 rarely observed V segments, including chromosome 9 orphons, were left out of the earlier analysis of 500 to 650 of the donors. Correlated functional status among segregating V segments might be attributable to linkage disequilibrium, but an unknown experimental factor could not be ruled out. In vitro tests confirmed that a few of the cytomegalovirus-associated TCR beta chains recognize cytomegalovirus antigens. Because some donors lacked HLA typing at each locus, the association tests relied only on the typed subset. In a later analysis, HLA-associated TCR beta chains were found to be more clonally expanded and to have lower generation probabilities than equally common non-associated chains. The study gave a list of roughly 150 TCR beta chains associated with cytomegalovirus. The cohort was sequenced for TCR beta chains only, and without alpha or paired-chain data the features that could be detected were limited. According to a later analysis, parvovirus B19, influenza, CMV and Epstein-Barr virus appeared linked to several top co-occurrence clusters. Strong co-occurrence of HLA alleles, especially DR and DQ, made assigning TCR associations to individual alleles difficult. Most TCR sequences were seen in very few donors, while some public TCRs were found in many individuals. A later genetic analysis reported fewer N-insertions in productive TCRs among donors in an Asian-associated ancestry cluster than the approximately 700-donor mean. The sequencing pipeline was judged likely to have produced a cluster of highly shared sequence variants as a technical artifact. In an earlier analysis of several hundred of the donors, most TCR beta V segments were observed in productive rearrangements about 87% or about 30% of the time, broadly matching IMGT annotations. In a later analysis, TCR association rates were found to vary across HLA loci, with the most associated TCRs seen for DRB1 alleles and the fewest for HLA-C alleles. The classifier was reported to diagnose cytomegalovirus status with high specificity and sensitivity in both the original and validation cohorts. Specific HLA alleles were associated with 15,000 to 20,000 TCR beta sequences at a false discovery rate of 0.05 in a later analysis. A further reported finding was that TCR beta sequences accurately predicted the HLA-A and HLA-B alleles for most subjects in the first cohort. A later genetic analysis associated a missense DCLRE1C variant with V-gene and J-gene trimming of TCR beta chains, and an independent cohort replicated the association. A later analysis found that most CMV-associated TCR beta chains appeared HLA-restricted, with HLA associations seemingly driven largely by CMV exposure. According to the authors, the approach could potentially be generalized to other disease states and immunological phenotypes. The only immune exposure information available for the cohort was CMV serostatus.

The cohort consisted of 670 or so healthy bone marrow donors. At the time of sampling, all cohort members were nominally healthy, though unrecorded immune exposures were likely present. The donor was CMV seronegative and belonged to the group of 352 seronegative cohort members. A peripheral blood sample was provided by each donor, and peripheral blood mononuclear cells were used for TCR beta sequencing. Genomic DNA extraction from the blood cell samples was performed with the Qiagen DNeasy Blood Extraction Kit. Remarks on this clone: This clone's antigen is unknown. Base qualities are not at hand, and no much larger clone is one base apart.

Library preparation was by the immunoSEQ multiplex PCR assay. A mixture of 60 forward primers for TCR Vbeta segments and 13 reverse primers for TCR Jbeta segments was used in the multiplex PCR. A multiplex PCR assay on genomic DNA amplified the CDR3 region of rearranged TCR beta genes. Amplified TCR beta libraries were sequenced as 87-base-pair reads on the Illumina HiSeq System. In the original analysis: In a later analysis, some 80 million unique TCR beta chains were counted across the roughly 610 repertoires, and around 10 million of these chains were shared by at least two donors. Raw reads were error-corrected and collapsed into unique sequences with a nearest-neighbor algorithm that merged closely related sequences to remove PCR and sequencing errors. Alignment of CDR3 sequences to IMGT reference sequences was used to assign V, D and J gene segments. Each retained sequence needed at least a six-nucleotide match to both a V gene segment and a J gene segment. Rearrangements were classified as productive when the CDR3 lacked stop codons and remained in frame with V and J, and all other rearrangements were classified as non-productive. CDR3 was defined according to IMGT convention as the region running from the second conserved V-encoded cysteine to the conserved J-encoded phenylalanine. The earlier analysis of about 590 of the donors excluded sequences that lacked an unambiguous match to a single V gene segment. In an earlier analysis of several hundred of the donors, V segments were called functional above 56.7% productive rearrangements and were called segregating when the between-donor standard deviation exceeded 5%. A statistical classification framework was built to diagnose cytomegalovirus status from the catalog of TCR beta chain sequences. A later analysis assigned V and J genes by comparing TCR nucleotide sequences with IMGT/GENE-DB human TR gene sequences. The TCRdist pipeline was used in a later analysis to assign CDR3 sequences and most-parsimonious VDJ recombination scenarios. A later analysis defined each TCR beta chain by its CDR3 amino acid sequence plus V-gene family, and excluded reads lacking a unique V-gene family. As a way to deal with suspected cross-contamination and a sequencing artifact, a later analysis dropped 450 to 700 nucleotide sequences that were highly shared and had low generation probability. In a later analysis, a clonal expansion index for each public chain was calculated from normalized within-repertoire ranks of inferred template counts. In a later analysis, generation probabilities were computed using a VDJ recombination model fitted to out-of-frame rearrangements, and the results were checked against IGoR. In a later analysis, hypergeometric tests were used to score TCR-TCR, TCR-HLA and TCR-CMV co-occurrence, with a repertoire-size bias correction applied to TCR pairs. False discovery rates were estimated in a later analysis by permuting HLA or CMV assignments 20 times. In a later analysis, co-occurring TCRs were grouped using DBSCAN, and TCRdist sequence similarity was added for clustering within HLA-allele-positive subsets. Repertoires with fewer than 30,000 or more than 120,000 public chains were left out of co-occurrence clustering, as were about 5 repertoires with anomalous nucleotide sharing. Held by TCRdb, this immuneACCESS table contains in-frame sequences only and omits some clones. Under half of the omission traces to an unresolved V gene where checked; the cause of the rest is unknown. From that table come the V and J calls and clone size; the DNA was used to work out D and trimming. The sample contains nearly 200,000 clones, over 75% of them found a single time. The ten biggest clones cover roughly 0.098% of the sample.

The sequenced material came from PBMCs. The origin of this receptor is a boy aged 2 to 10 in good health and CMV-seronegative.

The CDR3 protein is CASSVEGTVNSNTEAFF. At the DNA level, the sequence is TGTGCCAGCAGCGTAGAAGGGACAGTTAACTCGAACACTGAAGCTTTCTTT. Recombination joined TRBV9 with TRBJ1-1, with 7 bases matching TRBD1. Trimmed from V: 0 bases; trimmed from J: 1 base; junction bases lacking a gene match: 9. Measured from the cysteine to the phenylalanine, the CDR3 is 17 residues long. CDR3 DNA only is kept here, 51 bases in frame from base 1. Reading the germline V gene gives CDR1 SGDLS and CDR2 YYNGEE.